The text below deals with one TCR beta chain. These data belong to a study of blood T cell repertoires in COVID-19. In the study overall: Collection of acute and convalescent COVID-19 samples took place in the United States, Italy and Spain. From T cells, B-cell-depleted T cells, or PBMCs came the material, which was cDNA or gDNA.

The authors' processing: Counts of nucleated cells, estimated from reference gene primer amplification, were obtained. Profiling relied on immunoSEQ multiplex PCR, and the TCRdb table lists in-frame clones only, not all of them. V and J calls and clone size follow that table, whereas D and trimming were derived from the DNA. This sample has 80,000 to 95,000 clones, with about 85% found just once. Per germline, CDR1 LGHNA and CDR2 YSLEER. V shed 2 bases, J shed 8 bases, and the junction held 12 bases outside the gene matches. The CDR3 totals 16 residues. The chain is built from TRBV4-3 and TRBJ1-2; 9 bases are shared with TRBD1. Sequencing was carried out using peripheral blood. The sequence came from an elderly man with active or convalescent COVID-19. Here the CDR3 reads CASSQNTGTGKGGYTF. The CDR3 bases are TGCGCCAGCAGCCAAAACACCGGGACAGGGAAGGGAGGCTACACCTTC.